This entry describes one T cell receptor (beta chain). These data originate in a study of blood T cell repertoires in COVID-19. Data came from immunoSEQ multiplex PCR; TCRdb stores just in-frame clones and leaves some out. The table records about 220,000 clones, approximately 83% of them present only once. V trimming: 1 base; J trimming: 6 bases; junction bases outside the gene matches: 6. Germline CDR1 is SGHRS and CDR2 is YFSETQ. There are 15 residues in the CDR3. Ages ranged from about 18 to 89 years, with residence in about 24 US areas. Cohorts were assigned according to the clinical history that participants reported. Exposed participants encountered a COVID-19 case during the 2 weeks preceding study entry.

Sequencing was carried out using PBMCs or T cells enriched from blood (not recorded which). The receptor comes from a woman between 45 and 65 years old who had been exposed to COVID-19. The J gene is TRBJ2-2, the V gene TRBV5-1, with TRBD1 matching over 7 bases. The CDR3 region has the DNA TGCGCCAGCAGCTTGCGGACGGACAGGCCCGGGGAGCTGTTTTTT. Its protein is CASSLRTDRPGELFF. Drawing the rest from reference TRBV5-1 and TRBJ2-2, the complete variable domain is KAGVTQTPRYLIKTRGQQVTLSCSPISGHRSVSWYQQTPGQGLQFLFEYFSETQRNKGNFPGRFSGRQFSNSRSEMNVSTLELGDSALYLCASSLRTDRPGELFFGEGSRLTVL.